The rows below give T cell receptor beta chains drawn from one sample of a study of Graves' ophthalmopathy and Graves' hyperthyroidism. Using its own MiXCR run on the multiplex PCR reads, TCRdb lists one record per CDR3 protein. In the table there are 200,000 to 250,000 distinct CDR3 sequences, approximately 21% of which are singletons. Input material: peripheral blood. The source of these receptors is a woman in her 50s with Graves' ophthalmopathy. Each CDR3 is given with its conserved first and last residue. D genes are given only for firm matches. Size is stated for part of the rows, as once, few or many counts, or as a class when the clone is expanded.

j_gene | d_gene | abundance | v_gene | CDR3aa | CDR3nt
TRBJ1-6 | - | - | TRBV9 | CASRDLDPGTPLHF | TGTGCCAGCAGAGACCTCGACCCGGGGACACCCCTCCACTTT
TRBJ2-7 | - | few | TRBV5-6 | CASSFYGSLSEQYF | TGTGCCAGCAGCTTTTACGGTTCACTCTCCGAGCAGTACTTC
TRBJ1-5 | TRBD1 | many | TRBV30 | CAWSSGSGGYQPQHF | TGTGCCTGGAGTAGTGGGTCAGGGGGCTATCAGCCCCAGCATTTT
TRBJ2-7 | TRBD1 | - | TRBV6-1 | CALGTGLYEQYF | TGTGCCTTGGGGACAGGCCTCTACGAGCAGTACTTC
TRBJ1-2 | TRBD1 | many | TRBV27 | CASSLRWEQGDNYGYTF | TGTGCCAGCAGTTTACGGTGGGAGCAGGGGGACAACTATGGCTACACCTTC
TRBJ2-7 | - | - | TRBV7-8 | CASSSFAGDSYEQYF | TGTGCCAGCAGCTCATTTGCAGGGGACTCCTACGAGCAGTACTTC
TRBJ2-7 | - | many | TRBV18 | CASRPERHEQYF | TGTGCCAGCCGACCAGAAAGGCACGAGCAGTACTTC
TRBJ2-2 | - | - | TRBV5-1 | CASSPEGAGVTGELFF | TGCGCCAGCAGCCCGGAGGGGGCGGGAGTTACCGGGGAGCTGTTTTTT
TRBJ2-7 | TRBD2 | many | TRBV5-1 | CASSPGGGADEQYF | TGCGCCAGCAGCCCCGGGGGGGGCGCGGACGAGCAGTACTTC
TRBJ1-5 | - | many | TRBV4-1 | CASSQGGGNNQPQHF | TGCGCCAGCAGCCAAGGGGGGGGGAACAATCAGCCCCAGCATTTT
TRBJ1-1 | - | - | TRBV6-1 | CASNAGQIPSTEAFF | TGTGCCAGCAATGCCGGACAGATCCCCAGCACTGAAGCTTTCTTT
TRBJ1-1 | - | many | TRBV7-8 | CASSSIQGIIYTEAFF | TGTGCCAGCAGCTCAATACAGGGTATTATATACACTGAAGCTTTCTTT
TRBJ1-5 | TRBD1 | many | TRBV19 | CASTTGDYSNQPQHF | TGTGCCAGCACCACAGGGGATTATAGCAATCAGCCCCAGCATTTT
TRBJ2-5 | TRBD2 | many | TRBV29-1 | CSVEGGLEQETQYF | TGCAGCGTTGAAGGGGGACTAGAACAAGAGACCCAGTACTTC
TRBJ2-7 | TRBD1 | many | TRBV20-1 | CRADRDRYEQYF | TGCAGAGCCGACAGGGATCGTTACGAGCAGTACTTC
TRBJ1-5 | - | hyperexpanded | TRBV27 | CASSYGRGNQPQHF | TGTGCCAGCAGTTACGGTCGGGGCAATCAGCCCCAGCATTTT
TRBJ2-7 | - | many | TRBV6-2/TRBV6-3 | CAGSYASYEQYF | TGTGCCGGCAGTTACGCGAGCTACGAGCAGTACTTC
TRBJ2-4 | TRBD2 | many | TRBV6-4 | CASSPGLAGLSSWGQNIQYF | TGTGCCAGCAGTCCTGGACTAGCGGGACTGTCCAGTTGGGGACAAAACATTCAGTACTTC
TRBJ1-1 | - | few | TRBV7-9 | CASSFSPDTEAFF | TGTGCCAGCAGCTTTTCCCCAGACACTGAAGCTTTCTTT
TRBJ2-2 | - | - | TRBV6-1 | CASSEARGWGTGELFF | TGTGCCAGCAGTGAAGCGCGAGGTTGGGGCACCGGGGAGCTGTTTTTT
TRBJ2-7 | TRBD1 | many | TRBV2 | CASSEGTGWYEQYF | TGTGCCAGCAGTGAAGGGACAGGGTGGTACGAGCAGTACTTC
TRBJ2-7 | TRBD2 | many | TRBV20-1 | CSASPGLAAYEQYF | TGCAGTGCCAGCCCAGGGCTAGCGGCCTACGAGCAGTACTTC
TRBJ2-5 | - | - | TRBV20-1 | CSARSGEIQETQYF | TGCAGTGCTAGATCGGGAGAGATCCAAGAGACCCAGTACTTC
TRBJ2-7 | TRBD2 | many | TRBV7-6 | CASSPQVVAGSSYEQYF | TGTGCCAGCAGCCCACAAGTGGTAGCGGGAAGTTCCTACGAGCAGTACTTC
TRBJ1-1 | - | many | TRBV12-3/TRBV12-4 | CASSLTGRQDEAFF | TGTGCCAGCAGTCTAACCGGGCGGCAGGATGAAGCTTTCTTT
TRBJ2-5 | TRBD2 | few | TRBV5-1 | CASSLGSGSLETQYF | TGCGCCAGCAGCTTGGGTAGCGGGAGTCTTGAGACCCAGTACTTC
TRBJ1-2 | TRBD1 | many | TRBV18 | CASTPQGQGFAGGYTF | TGTGCCAGCACCCCCCAGGGACAGGGATTTGCTGGTGGCTACACCTTC
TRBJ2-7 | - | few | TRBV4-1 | CASSQGQTYEQYF | TGCGCCAGCAGCCAAGGACAAACCTACGAGCAGTACTTC
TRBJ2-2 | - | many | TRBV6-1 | CASNPLGDTVAGELFF | TGTGCCAGCAATCCTCTTGGGGACACCGTGGCCGGGGAGCTGTTTTTT
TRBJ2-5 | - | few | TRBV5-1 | CASSFSGEETQYF | TGCGCCAGCAGCTTTTCCGGGGAAGAGACCCAGTACTTC
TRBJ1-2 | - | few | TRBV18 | CASSPPVMAGEYYGYTF | TGTGCCAGCTCACCACCGGTGATGGCAGGGGAGTACTATGGCTACACCTTC
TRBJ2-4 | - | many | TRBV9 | CASSVVGEGAKNIQYF | TGTGCCAGCAGCGTAGTAGGAGAGGGAGCCAAAAACATTCAGTACTTC
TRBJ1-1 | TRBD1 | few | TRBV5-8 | CASSLPDRVGEAFF | TGTGCCAGCAGCCTACCCGACAGGGTGGGAGAAGCTTTCTTT
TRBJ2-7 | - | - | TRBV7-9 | CASSFRDPNGEQYF | TGTGCCAGCAGCTTCCGGGACCCCAATGGGGAGCAGTACTTC
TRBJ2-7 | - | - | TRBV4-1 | CASSQGRQTYEQYF | TGCGCCAGCAGCCAAGGGCGGCAGACCTACGAGCAGTACTTC
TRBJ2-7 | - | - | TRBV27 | CASSFGTSREQYF | TGTGCCAGCAGTTTTGGTACCTCCCGCGAGCAGTACTTC
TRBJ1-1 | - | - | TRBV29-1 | CSVAGARGTEAFF | TGCAGCGTTGCTGGGGCGAGGGGCACTGAAGCTTTCTTT
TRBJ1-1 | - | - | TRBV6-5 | CASSYSGRRNTEAFF | TGTGCCAGCAGTTACTCAGGTCGGCGGAACACTGAAGCTTTCTTT
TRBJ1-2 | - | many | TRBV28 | CASRRGSGGYTF | TGTGCCTCACGGAGGGGTTCGGGTGGCTACACCTTC
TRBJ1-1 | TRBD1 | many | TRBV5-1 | CASSLVGRGRGNTEAFF | TGCGCCAGCAGCTTGGTTGGCAGGGGGCGAGGAAACACTGAAGCTTTCTTT
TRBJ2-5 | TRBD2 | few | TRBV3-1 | CASSQALAGGWQETQYF | TGTGCCAGCAGCCAAGCTCTGGCGGGAGGGTGGCAAGAGACCCAGTACTTC
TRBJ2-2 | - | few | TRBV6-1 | CASPDIVTGELFF | TGTGCCAGCCCGGACATCGTCACCGGGGAGCTGTTTTTT
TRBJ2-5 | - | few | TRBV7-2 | CASSQHLRGPQETQYF | TGTGCCAGCAGCCAACATCTTCGCGGCCCACAAGAGACCCAGTACTTC
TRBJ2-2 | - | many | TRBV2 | CASRAGRDTGELFF | TGTGCCAGCAGGGCGGGAAGGGACACCGGGGAGCTGTTTTTT
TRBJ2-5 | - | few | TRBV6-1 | CASIQYQETQYF | TGTGCCAGCATCCAGTACCAAGAGACCCAGTACTTC
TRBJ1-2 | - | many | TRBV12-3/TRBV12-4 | CASRGLARGYGYTF | TGTGCCAGCAGAGGGCTCGCCCGGGGCTATGGCTACACCTTC
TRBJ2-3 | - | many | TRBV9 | CASSDSGASTDTQYF | TGTGCCAGCAGCGATTCCGGGGCTAGCACAGATACGCAGTATTTT
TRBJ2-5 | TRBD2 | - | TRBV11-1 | CASSAGTSGPQETQYF | TGTGCCAGCAGCGCCGGGACTAGCGGGCCCCAAGAGACCCAGTACTTC